This T cell receptor beta chain was captured by sequencing in a study of cytomegalovirus exposure and HLA in healthy donors. Study results and limitations: Fewer N-insertions than the roughly 630-donor mean were reportedly shown by an Asian-associated ancestry cluster in a later analysis. Associated with cytomegalovirus, according to the listing, were some 150 TCR beta chains. Generally TCR sequences proved uncommon, though certain public TCRs appeared in numerous donors. HLA alleles showed associations with 16,951 TCR beta sequences in a later analysis, at a 0.05 false discovery rate.

In the PCR, 60 Vbeta and 13 Jbeta primers were used. The protocol was immunoSEQ multiplex PCR, while the TCRdb copy is restricted to in-frame clones and leaves out a portion. Among over 60,000 clones listed, over 60% were seen once. The CDR3 is 15 residues long. Trimming took off 4 bases at V and 2 bases at J, with 12 bases between the two ends. Germline CDR1 and CDR2: SGHTA and FQGNSA. Points on this clone: Antigen unknown.

This clonotype originated in a woman aged 25 to 39 in good health and CMV-seronegative. The chain is built from TRBV7-2 and TRBJ2-1, with a tentative D call TRBD1 (5 bases). Sequencing was done on a sample of PBMCs. CDR3 DNA: TGTGCCAGCAGCTCGAGACAGCGAGCCTACAATGAGCAGTTCTTC. It encodes CASSSRQRAYNEQFF.